One TCR beta chain is described in this entry. Enrollment of patients from Seattle took place during active infection, with longitudinal follow-up. Here immunoSEQ multiplex PCR was the method, and the copy in TCRdb shows in-frame clones only, minus some. The table includes about 280,000 clones, more than 70% detected once. This record comes from a study of blood T cell repertoires in COVID-19. The CDR3 runs 16 residues. The V gene's germline CDR1 is SGHTA and CDR2 FQGTGA. V gave up 5 bases and J gave up 1 base; unmatched junction bases: 4. The receptor was derived from a woman in her 30s with COVID-19, enrolled during active disease. The chain uses TRBV7-3 and TRBJ2-1; 11 bases are a match to TRBD2. The sample consisted of peripheral blood. The CDR3 loop reads CASSVGTSGSYNEQFF. The CDR3 DNA reads as TGTGCCAGCAGCGTGGGGACTAGCGGTTCCTACAATGAGCAGTTCTTC.